The text below deals with one T cell receptor (beta chain). Its target is unknown. Quantitative 5'-RACE was performed with molecular barcodes, and it yielded the TCR beta libraries. TCRdb processed the 5' RACE reads anew with MiXCR; each CDR3 protein has one entry. The sample records roughly 90,000 distinct CDR3 sequences, about 8.3% being singletons. The sample belongs to a study of CD8 T cells in ankylosing spondylitis. Study results and limitations: Disease-linked clones bore a CD8+ phenotype and were relatively rare in peripheral blood. The study looked at matched synovial fluid samples from ankylosing spondylitis patients. Disease-linked clones were reported to be significantly enriched there. The study identified a TCR beta motif of under 10 highly homologous variants that appeared characteristic of ankylosing spondylitis blood.

The CDR3 is 14 amino acids. Germline values: CDR1 SEHNR, CDR2 FQNEAQ (reference sequence). V was clipped by 3 bases and J by 2 bases, with 11 bases between them. This receptor was obtained from a male donor with ankylosing spondylitis. The specimen was blood, either unsorted or a sorted T cell fraction (not recorded which). The J gene is TRBJ2-7, the V gene TRBV7-9; the D gene could be TRBD1 or TRBD2 (5 bases each). The CDR3 region has the DNA TGTGCCAGCAGCTTGGCAGGGACCCCCTACGAGCAGTACTTC. Its translation: CASSLAGTPYEQYF. Full variable domain (rest looked up from reference TRBV7-9 and TRBJ2-7): DTGVSQNPRHKITKRGQNVTFRCDPISEHNRLYWYRQTLGQGPEFLTYFQNEAQLEKSRLLSDRFSAERPKGSFSTLEIQRTEQGDSAMYLCASSLAGTPYEQYFGPGTRLTVT.